Listed here is a single T cell receptor beta chain. As handled by the study authors: Amplification with reference gene primers provided the estimates of nucleated cell counts. The assay was immunoSEQ multiplex PCR, and TCRdb's table has in-frame clones only and misses some. That table gives V, J and clone size, and the DNA gave D and trimming. The data contain approximately 74,000 clones, approximately 90% of them singletons. The data derive from a study of blood T cell repertoires in COVID-19. Study overall: Italy, Spain and the United States were the sources of the convalescent and acute COVID-19 samples. PBMCs, B-cell-depleted T cells, or T cells were the source of the cDNA or gDNA that made up the material.

Germline assignment: CDR1 SGHTA and CDR2 FQGNSA. This CDR3 region has 16 residues. Losses at the gene ends were 8 bases for V and 1 base for J; bases not matched to a gene: 9. Sequencing was carried out using peripheral blood. This receptor was taken from a woman aged 55-70 years with active COVID-19. The chain carries TRBV7-2 and TRBJ2-2; 8 bases are shared with TRBD1. The CDR3: CASPRTGTKNTGELFF. DNA for the CDR3: TGTGCCAGCCCCAGGACAGGGACGAAGAACACCGGGGAGCTGTTTTTT.